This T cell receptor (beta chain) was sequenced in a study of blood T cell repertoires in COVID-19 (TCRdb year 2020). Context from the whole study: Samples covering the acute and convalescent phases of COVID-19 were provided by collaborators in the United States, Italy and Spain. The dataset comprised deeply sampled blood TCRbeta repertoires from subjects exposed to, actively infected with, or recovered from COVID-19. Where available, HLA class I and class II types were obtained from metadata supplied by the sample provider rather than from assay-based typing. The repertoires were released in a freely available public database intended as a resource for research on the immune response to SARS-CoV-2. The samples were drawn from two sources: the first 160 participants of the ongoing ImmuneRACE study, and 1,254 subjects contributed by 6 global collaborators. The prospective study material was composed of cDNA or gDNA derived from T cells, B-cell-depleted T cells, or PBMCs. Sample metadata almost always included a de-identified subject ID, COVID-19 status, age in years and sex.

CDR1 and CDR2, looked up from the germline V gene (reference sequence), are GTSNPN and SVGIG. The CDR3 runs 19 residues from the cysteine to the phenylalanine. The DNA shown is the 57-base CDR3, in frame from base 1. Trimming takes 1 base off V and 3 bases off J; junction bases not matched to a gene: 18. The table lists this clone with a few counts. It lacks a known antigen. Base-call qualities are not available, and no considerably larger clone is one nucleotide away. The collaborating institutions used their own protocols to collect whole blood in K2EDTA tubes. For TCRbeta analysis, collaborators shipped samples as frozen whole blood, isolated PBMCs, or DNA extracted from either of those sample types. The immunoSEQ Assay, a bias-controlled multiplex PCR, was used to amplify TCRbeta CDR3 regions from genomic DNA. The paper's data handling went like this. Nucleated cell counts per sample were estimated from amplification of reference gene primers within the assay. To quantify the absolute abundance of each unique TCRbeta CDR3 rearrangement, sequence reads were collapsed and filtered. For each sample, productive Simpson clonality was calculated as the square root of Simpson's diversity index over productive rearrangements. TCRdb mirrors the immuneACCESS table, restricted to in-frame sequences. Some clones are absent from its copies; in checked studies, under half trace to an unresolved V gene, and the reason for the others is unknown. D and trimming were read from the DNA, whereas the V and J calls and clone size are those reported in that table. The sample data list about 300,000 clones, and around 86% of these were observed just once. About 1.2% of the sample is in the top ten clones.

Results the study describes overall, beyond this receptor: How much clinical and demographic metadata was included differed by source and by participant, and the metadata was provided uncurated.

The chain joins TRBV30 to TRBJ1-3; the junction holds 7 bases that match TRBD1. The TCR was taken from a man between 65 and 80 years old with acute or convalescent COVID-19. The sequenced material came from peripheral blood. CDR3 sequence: CAWSGQGLTPWDIGNTIYF. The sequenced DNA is TGTGCCTGGAGTGGACAGGGCCTCACCCCATGGGATATTGGAAACACCATATATTTT.